These T cell receptor beta chains were read from a single sample in a study of blood T cells in healthy people across ages. TCRdb processed the 5' RACE reads anew with MiXCR; each CDR3 protein has one entry. Here the sample spans 1,300,000 or so distinct CDR3 sequences, roughly 64% being singletons. Sequencing was done on a sample of blood. Every receptor here comes from a man between 18 and 29 years old in good health. Both conserved end residues are part of each CDR3. Fields, in order: D gene, J gene, clone size, V gene, CDR3 protein, CDR3 DNA. D genes are given only for firm matches. The size of a clone is reported for some rows only, either as once, few or many, or as a class for expanded clones.

d_call: NA
j_call: TRBJ2-1
clone_size: few
v_call: TRBV20-1
cdr3_aa: CSASLPESNEQFF
cdr3_nt: TGCAGTGCTAGTTTGCCTGAGTCCAATGAGCAGTTCTTC

d_call: TRBD1
j_call: TRBJ2-1
clone_size: NA
v_call: TRBV7-9
cdr3_aa: CASSFGDRVYNEQFF
cdr3_nt: TGTGCCAGCAGCTTCGGAGACAGGGTCTACAATGAGCAGTTCTTC

d_call: NA
j_call: TRBJ2-5
clone_size: few
v_call: TRBV29-1
cdr3_aa: CVSWVGGETQYF
cdr3_nt: TGCGTTAGTTGGGTGGGCGGGGAGACCCAGTACTTC

d_call: TRBD2
j_call: TRBJ2-3
clone_size: once
v_call: TRBV28
cdr3_aa: CASSVAGLVDTQYF
cdr3_nt: TGTGCCAGCTCGGTAGCGGGGTTAGTAGATACGCAGTATTTT

d_call: NA
j_call: TRBJ2-5
clone_size: NA
v_call: TRBV10-1
cdr3_aa: CASSESAGFVTQYF
cdr3_nt: TGCGCCAGCAGTGAGTCGGCAGGGTTTGTGACCCAGTACTTC

d_call: NA
j_call: TRBJ1-5
clone_size: few
v_call: TRBV12-3/TRBV12-4
cdr3_aa: CASSPNRGFQPQHF
cdr3_nt: TGTGCCAGCAGTCCCAACCGGGGGTTTCAGCCCCAGCATTTT

d_call: NA
j_call: TRBJ2-3
clone_size: NA
v_call: TRBV6-6
cdr3_aa: CASSSIQLTDTQYF
cdr3_nt: TGTGCCAGCAGTTCCATACAGCTAACAGATACGCAGTATTTT

d_call: TRBD2
j_call: TRBJ2-1
clone_size: NA
v_call: TRBV20-1
cdr3_aa: CSAVGLAASGGSYNEQFF
cdr3_nt: TGCAGTGCTGTCGGACTAGCGGCCTCAGGAGGCTCCTACAATGAGCAGTTCTTC

d_call: TRBD2
j_call: TRBJ2-3
clone_size: NA
v_call: TRBV7-6
cdr3_aa: CASSLFSGRAVDTQYF
cdr3_nt: TGTGCCAGCAGCTTATTTAGCGGGAGGGCCGTCGATACGCAGTATTTT

d_call: NA
j_call: TRBJ2-7
clone_size: NA
v_call: TRBV6-1
cdr3_aa: CASSDSGRSYEQYF
cdr3_nt: TGTGCCAGCAGTGATTCGGGGAGAAGCTACGAGCAGTACTTC

d_call: TRBD2
j_call: TRBJ2-6
clone_size: once
v_call: TRBV9
cdr3_aa: CASSPLLRGGNSGANVLTF
cdr3_nt: TGTGCCAGCAGCCCCCTTCTTCGGGGGGGGAACTCTGGGGCCAACGTCCTGACTTTC

d_call: TRBD1
j_call: TRBJ2-7
clone_size: NA
v_call: TRBV28
cdr3_aa: CASSTQGMGYEQYF
cdr3_nt: TGTGCCAGCAGTACACAGGGGATGGGGTACGAGCAGTACTTC

d_call: NA
j_call: TRBJ1-6
clone_size: NA
v_call: TRBV6-5
cdr3_aa: CASGGSSYNSPLHF
cdr3_nt: TGTGCCAGCGGCGGGAGCTCCTATAATTCACCCCTCCACTTT

d_call: NA
j_call: TRBJ2-1
clone_size: NA
v_call: TRBV11-3
cdr3_aa: CASSVDRSHYNEQFF
cdr3_nt: TGTGCCAGCAGCGTTGACAGGTCACACTACAATGAGCAGTTCTTC

d_call: NA
j_call: TRBJ2-7
clone_size: NA
v_call: TRBV6-2/TRBV6-3
cdr3_aa: CASSYLRGSYEQYF
cdr3_nt: TGTGCCAGCAGTTATCTCCGGGGCTCCTACGAGCAGTACTTC

d_call: NA
j_call: TRBJ1-2
clone_size: NA
v_call: TRBV7-9
cdr3_aa: CASRDTANYGYTF
cdr3_nt: TGTGCCAGCCGGGACACAGCTAACTATGGCTACACCTTC

d_call: NA
j_call: TRBJ2-7
clone_size: few
v_call: TRBV27
cdr3_aa: CASSLTLYYEQYF
cdr3_nt: TGTGCCAGCAGTTTGACGTTGTACTACGAGCAGTACTTC

d_call: NA
j_call: TRBJ1-2
clone_size: NA
v_call: TRBV29-1
cdr3_aa: CSVEEGTNYGYTF
cdr3_nt: TGCAGCGTTGAAGAAGGTACAAACTATGGCTACACCTTC

d_call: TRBD2
j_call: TRBJ2-1
clone_size: NA
v_call: TRBV6-2/TRBV6-3
cdr3_aa: CASSYRREGRYEQFF
cdr3_nt: TGTGCCAGCAGTTACCGGCGGGAGGGCCGGTATGAGCAGTTCTTC

d_call: NA
j_call: TRBJ1-2
clone_size: NA
v_call: TRBV5-5
cdr3_aa: CASIPAGTDGYTF
cdr3_nt: TGTGCCAGCATCCCCGCAGGGACTGATGGCTACACCTTC

d_call: NA
j_call: TRBJ2-5
clone_size: NA
v_call: TRBV4-3
cdr3_aa: CASSHLPRESGETQYF
cdr3_nt: TGCGCCAGCAGCCACCTACCCAGGGAGTCGGGGGAGACCCAGTACTTC

d_call: TRBD1
j_call: TRBJ1-1
clone_size: NA
v_call: TRBV3-1
cdr3_aa: CASKDWDRGNTEAFF
cdr3_nt: TGTGCCAGCAAAGACTGGGACAGGGGAAACACTGAAGCTTTCTTT

d_call: NA
j_call: TRBJ1-2
clone_size: NA
v_call: TRBV5-1
cdr3_aa: CASSLGGEFDGYTF
cdr3_nt: TGCGCCAGCAGCTTGGGGGGGGAGTTTGATGGCTACACCTTC

d_call: NA
j_call: TRBJ2-2
clone_size: NA
v_call: TRBV19
cdr3_aa: CASSIAGGRGELFF
cdr3_nt: TGTGCCAGTAGTATAGCCGGGGGCCGCGGGGAGCTGTTTTTT

d_call: NA
j_call: TRBJ1-2
clone_size: NA
v_call: TRBV29-1
cdr3_aa: CSVEKIRLEGYTF
cdr3_nt: TGCAGCGTTGAGAAGATCCGACTAGAGGGCTACACCTTC

d_call: TRBD2
j_call: TRBJ2-3
clone_size: NA
v_call: TRBV20-1
cdr3_aa: CSAATSGRTDTQYF
cdr3_nt: TGCAGTGCGGCGACTAGCGGGAGAACAGATACGCAGTATTTT

d_call: NA
j_call: TRBJ2-1
clone_size: once
v_call: TRBV29-1
cdr3_aa: CSVEPAGSAQFF
cdr3_nt: TGCAGCGTTGAACCGGCAGGGAGTGCGCAGTTCTTC

d_call: NA
j_call: TRBJ2-3
clone_size: NA
v_call: TRBV15
cdr3_aa: CATSAPDMTTDTQYF
cdr3_nt: TGTGCCACCAGCGCCCCGGACATGACCACAGATACGCAGTATTTT

d_call: TRBD1
j_call: TRBJ2-3
clone_size: NA
v_call: TRBV10-3
cdr3_aa: CATSQGAPADTQYF
cdr3_nt: TGTGCCACCTCTCAGGGGGCACCGGCAGATACGCAGTATTTT

d_call: TRBD2
j_call: TRBJ2-3
clone_size: NA
v_call: TRBV4-1
cdr3_aa: CASSQEGSTSGGAVDTQYF
cdr3_nt: TGCGCCAGCAGCCAAGAGGGATCCACCAGCGGGGGGGCAGTAGATACGCAGTATTTT

d_call: TRBD2
j_call: TRBJ2-3
clone_size: NA
v_call: TRBV6-1
cdr3_aa: CASSALARESGTDTQYF
cdr3_nt: TGTGCCAGCAGCGCTCTTGCGCGGGAGAGTGGCACAGATACGCAGTATTTT

d_call: NA
j_call: TRBJ1-6
clone_size: NA
v_call: TRBV2
cdr3_aa: CASSDYLDSPLHF
cdr3_nt: TGTGCCAGCAGTGATTACCTCGATTCACCCCTCCACTTT

d_call: TRBD2
j_call: TRBJ2-3
clone_size: NA
v_call: TRBV7-2
cdr3_aa: CASSLATSKDTQYF
cdr3_nt: TGTGCCAGCAGCTTGGCGACTAGCAAAGATACGCAGTATTTT

d_call: NA
j_call: TRBJ1-5
clone_size: NA
v_call: TRBV7-9
cdr3_aa: CASSPIVTRGNQPQHF
cdr3_nt: TGTGCCAGCAGCCCCATTGTGACGAGGGGCAATCAGCCCCAGCATTTT

d_call: TRBD1
j_call: TRBJ1-4
clone_size: NA
v_call: TRBV4-2
cdr3_aa: CTCSGGQENEKLFF
cdr3_nt: TGTACCTGCAGCGGGGGACAGGAGAATGAAAAACTGTTTTTT

d_call: TRBD2
j_call: TRBJ2-1
clone_size: NA
v_call: TRBV20-1
cdr3_aa: CSARRTSGATYNEQFF
cdr3_nt: TGCAGTGCTAGACGGACTAGCGGAGCCACCTACAATGAGCAGTTCTTC

d_call: NA
j_call: TRBJ2-3
clone_size: few
v_call: TRBV4-2
cdr3_aa: CASSQTRTTDTQYF
cdr3_nt: TGTGCCAGCAGCCAGACTAGGACCACAGATACGCAGTATTTT

d_call: NA
j_call: TRBJ2-5
clone_size: NA
v_call: TRBV4-1
cdr3_aa: CASSQGEPAGTQYF
cdr3_nt: TGCGCCAGCAGCCAAGGGGAGCCCGCGGGGACCCAGTACTTC

d_call: NA
j_call: TRBJ2-3
clone_size: NA
v_call: TRBV5-1
cdr3_aa: CASSLKMADTQYF
cdr3_nt: TGCGCCAGCAGCTTGAAGATGGCAGATACGCAGTATTTT

d_call: NA
j_call: TRBJ2-5
clone_size: NA
v_call: TRBV7-6
cdr3_aa: CASSLAPEGAYGQETQYF
cdr3_nt: TGTGCCAGCAGCTTAGCGCCGGAGGGCGCCTATGGCCAAGAGACCCAGTACTTC

d_call: TRBD2
j_call: TRBJ2-1
clone_size: NA
v_call: TRBV3-1
cdr3_aa: CASSQTGLADYNEQFF
cdr3_nt: TGTGCCAGCAGCCAAACGGGACTAGCGGACTACAATGAGCAGTTCTTC

d_call: NA
j_call: TRBJ1-6
clone_size: NA
v_call: TRBV6-2/TRBV6-3
cdr3_aa: CASSYSRSYNSPLHF
cdr3_nt: TGTGCCAGCAGTTACTCGAGATCCTATAATTCACCCCTCCACTTT

d_call: NA
j_call: TRBJ2-3
clone_size: NA
v_call: TRBV7-9
cdr3_aa: CASSPEDRTIADTQYF
cdr3_nt: TGTGCCAGCAGCCCCGAGGACCGCACGATCGCAGATACGCAGTATTTT

d_call: TRBD2
j_call: TRBJ2-7
clone_size: NA
v_call: TRBV5-6
cdr3_aa: CASSDDGGTYEQYF
cdr3_nt: TGTGCCAGCAGCGACGACGGGGGGACCTACGAGCAGTACTTC

d_call: TRBD1
j_call: TRBJ1-4
clone_size: NA
v_call: TRBV15
cdr3_aa: CATSRDRTNEKLFF
cdr3_nt: TGTGCCACCAGTCGGGACAGGACAAATGAAAAACTGTTTTTT

d_call: NA
j_call: TRBJ1-1
clone_size: NA
v_call: TRBV29-1
cdr3_aa: CSVKELTNTEAFF
cdr3_nt: TGCAGCGTTAAGGAGCTCACGAACACTGAAGCTTTCTTT

d_call: NA
j_call: TRBJ2-7
clone_size: few
v_call: TRBV4-1
cdr3_aa: CASSQEFAGDSYEQYF
cdr3_nt: TGCGCCAGCAGCCAAGAATTCGCAGGGGATTCCTACGAGCAGTACTTC

d_call: NA
j_call: TRBJ2-1
clone_size: NA
v_call: TRBV11-3
cdr3_aa: CASSWGGAGYNEQFF
cdr3_nt: TGTGCCAGCAGCTGGGGGGGGGCGGGGTACAATGAGCAGTTCTTC

d_call: TRBD1
j_call: TRBJ2-5
clone_size: NA
v_call: TRBV14
cdr3_aa: CASSRYGQGVQETQYF
cdr3_nt: TGTGCCAGCAGCCGGTATGGACAGGGCGTCCAGGAGACCCAGTACTTC

d_call: NA
j_call: TRBJ1-3
clone_size: NA
v_call: TRBV4-1
cdr3_aa: CASRSDGGNTIYF
cdr3_nt: TGCGCCAGCAGGTCCGACGGAGGAAACACCATATATTTT

d_call: TRBD1
j_call: TRBJ1-2
clone_size: NA
v_call: TRBV30
cdr3_aa: CAWPDRGLDYGYTF
cdr3_nt: TGTGCCTGGCCGGACAGGGGTCTGGACTATGGCTACACCTTC

d_call: NA
j_call: TRBJ1-1
clone_size: NA
v_call: TRBV19
cdr3_aa: CASSAWGTEAFF
cdr3_nt: TGTGCCAGTAGTGCTTGGGGCACTGAAGCTTTCTTT

d_call: NA
j_call: TRBJ1-1
clone_size: few
v_call: TRBV2
cdr3_aa: CASSARPANTEAFF
cdr3_nt: TGTGCCAGCAGTGCTCGACCAGCGAACACTGAAGCTTTCTTT

d_call: TRBD1
j_call: TRBJ1-1
clone_size: once
v_call: TRBV29-1
cdr3_aa: CSAYRGAITNTEAFF
cdr3_nt: TGCAGCGCCTACAGGGGAGCGATCACGAACACTGAAGCTTTCTTT

d_call: TRBD2
j_call: TRBJ2-5
clone_size: once
v_call: TRBV6-5
cdr3_aa: CASRWGLAGERETQYF
cdr3_nt: TGTGCCAGCAGGTGGGGACTAGCGGGAGAACGGGAGACCCAGTACTTC

d_call: NA
j_call: TRBJ2-7
clone_size: NA
v_call: TRBV4-1
cdr3_aa: CASSQGEGSVYEQYF
cdr3_nt: TGCGCCAGCAGCCAAGGAGAGGGGAGCGTCTACGAGCAGTACTTC

d_call: TRBD1
j_call: TRBJ2-1
clone_size: few
v_call: TRBV28
cdr3_aa: CASRIQGVDEQFF
cdr3_nt: TGTGCCAGCAGAATACAGGGGGTCGATGAGCAGTTCTTC

d_call: NA
j_call: TRBJ1-1
clone_size: NA
v_call: TRBV20-1
cdr3_aa: CSARNRSNPNTEAFF
cdr3_nt: TGCAGTGCTAGAAATCGTAGTAACCCGAACACTGAAGCTTTCTTT

d_call: TRBD1
j_call: TRBJ2-7
clone_size: NA
v_call: TRBV6-1
cdr3_aa: CASSEIRGQGADEQYF
cdr3_nt: TGTGCCAGCAGTGAAATCAGGGGACAGGGGGCCGACGAGCAGTACTTC